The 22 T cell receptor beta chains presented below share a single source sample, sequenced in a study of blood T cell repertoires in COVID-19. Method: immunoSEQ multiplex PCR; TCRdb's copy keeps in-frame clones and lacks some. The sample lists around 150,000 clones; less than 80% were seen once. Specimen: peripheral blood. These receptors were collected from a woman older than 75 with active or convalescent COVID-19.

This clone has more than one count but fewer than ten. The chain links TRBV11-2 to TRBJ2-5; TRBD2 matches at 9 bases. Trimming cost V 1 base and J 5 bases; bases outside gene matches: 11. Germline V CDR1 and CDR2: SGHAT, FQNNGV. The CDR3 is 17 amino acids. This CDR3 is CASSLVRGGRGLETQYF. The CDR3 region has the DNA TGTGCCAGCAGCTTAGTGCGGGGGGGGCGAGGATTGGAGACCCAGTACTTC.

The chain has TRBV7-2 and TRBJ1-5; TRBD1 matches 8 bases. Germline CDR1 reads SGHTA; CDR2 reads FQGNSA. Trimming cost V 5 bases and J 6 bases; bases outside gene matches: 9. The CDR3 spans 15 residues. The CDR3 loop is CASSPTRQGFQPQHF. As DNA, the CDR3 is TGTGCCAGCAGCCCGACGAGACAGGGGTTTCAGCCCCAGCATTTT.

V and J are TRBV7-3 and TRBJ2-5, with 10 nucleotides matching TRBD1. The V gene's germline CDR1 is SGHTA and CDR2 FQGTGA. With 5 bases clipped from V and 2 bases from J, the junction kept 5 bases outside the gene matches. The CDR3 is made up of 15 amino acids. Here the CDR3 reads CASSATGGKQETQYF. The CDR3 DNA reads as TGTGCCAGCAGCGCGACAGGGGGCAAGCAAGAGACCCAGTACTTC.

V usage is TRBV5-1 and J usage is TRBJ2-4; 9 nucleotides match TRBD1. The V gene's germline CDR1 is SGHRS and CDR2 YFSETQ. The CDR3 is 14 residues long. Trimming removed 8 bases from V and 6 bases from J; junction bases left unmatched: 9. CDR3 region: CASHVGTGLNIQYF. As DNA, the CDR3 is TGCGCCAGTCATGTCGGGACAGGGTTAAACATTCAGTACTTC. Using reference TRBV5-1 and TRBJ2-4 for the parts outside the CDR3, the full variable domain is KAGVTQTPRYLIKTRGQQVTLSCSPISGHRSVSWYQQTPGQGLQFLFEYFSETQRNKGNFPGRFSGRQFSNSRSEMNVSTLELGDSALYLCASHVGTGLNIQYFGAGTRLSVL.

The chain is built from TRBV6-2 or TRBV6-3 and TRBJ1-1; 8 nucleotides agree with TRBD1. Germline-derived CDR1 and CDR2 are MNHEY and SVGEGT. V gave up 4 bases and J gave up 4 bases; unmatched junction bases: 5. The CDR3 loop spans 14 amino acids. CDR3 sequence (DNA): TGTGCCAGCAGTTGGGTCGACAGGGGCACTGAAGCTTTCTTT. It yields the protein CASSWVDRGTEAFF.

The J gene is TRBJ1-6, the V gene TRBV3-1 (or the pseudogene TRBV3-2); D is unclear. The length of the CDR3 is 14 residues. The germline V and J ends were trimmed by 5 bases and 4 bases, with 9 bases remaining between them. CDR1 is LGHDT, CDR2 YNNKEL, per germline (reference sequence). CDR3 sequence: CASSEAGYNSPLHF. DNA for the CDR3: TGTGCCAGCAGCGAGGCGGGTTATAATTCACCCCTCCACTTT.

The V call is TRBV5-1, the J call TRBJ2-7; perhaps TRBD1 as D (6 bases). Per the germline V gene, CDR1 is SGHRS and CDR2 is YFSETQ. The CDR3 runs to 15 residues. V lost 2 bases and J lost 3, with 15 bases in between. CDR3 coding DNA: TGCGCCAGCAGCTTTTCCGGGACACCGAACTACGAGCAGTACTTC. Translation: CASSFSGTPNYEQYF. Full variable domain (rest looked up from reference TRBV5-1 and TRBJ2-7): KAGVTQTPRYLIKTRGQQVTLSCSPISGHRSVSWYQQTPGQGLQFLFEYFSETQRNKGNFPGRFSGRQFSNSRSEMNVSTLELGDSALYLCASSFSGTPNYEQYFGPGTRLTVT.

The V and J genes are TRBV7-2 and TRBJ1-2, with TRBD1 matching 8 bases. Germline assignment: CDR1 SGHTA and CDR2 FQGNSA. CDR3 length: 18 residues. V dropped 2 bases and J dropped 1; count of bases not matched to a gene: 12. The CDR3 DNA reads TGTGCCAGCAGCTTATGGGGTGCCGGGACAGGAATTAACTATGGCTACACCTTC. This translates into CASSLWGAGTGINYGYTF.

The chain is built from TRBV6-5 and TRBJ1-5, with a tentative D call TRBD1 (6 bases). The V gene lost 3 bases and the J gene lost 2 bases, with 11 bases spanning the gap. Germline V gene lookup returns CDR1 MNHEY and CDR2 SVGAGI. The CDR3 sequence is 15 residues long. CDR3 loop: CASSYQDRGNQPQHF. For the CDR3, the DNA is TGTGCCAGCAGTTATCAGGACAGAGGCAATCAGCCCCAGCATTTT.

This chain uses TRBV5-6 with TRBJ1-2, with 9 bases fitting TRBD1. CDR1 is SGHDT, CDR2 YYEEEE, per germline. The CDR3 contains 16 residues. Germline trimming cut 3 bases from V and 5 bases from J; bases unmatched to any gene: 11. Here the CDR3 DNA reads TGTGCCAGCAGCTCGTTTAGGACAGGGGACGTATATGGCTACACCTTC. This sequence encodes CASSSFRTGDVYGYTF.

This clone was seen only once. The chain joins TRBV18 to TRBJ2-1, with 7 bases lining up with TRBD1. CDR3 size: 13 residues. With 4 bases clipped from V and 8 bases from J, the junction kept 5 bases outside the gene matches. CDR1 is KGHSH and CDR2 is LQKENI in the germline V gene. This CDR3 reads CASSQTGRYEQFF. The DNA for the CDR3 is TGTGCCAGCTCACAGACAGGGCGGTATGAGCAGTTCTTC.

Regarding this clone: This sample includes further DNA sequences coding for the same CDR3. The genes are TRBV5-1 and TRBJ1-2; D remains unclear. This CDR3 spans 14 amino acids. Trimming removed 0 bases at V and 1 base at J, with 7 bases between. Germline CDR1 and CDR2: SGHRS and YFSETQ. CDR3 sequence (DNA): TGCGCCAGCAGCTTGGATCGGGGTAACTATGGCTACACCTTC. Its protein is CASSLDRGNYGYTF.

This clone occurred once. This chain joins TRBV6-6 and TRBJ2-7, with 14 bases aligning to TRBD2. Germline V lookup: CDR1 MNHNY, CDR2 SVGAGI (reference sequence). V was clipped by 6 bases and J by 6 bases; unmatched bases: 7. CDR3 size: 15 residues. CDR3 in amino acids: CASRTGTSGGFEQYF. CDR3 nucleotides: TGTGCCAGCAGAACCGGGACTAGCGGGGGATTCGAGCAGTACTTC.

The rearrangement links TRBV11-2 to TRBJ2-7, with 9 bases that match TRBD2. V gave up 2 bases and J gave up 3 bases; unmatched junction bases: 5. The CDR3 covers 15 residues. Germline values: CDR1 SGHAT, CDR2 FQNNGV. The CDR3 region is CASSLIAGVGYEQYF. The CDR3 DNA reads TGTGCCAGCAGCTTAATAGCGGGGGTAGGCTACGAGCAGTACTTC.

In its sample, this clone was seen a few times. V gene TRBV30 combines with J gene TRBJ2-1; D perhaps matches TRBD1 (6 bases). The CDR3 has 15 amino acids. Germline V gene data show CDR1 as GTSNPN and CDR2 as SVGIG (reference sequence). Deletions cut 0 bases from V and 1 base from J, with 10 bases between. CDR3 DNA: TGTGCCTGGAGTGTCCAACAGGGATCCTACAATGAGCAGTTCTTC. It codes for CAWSVQQGSYNEQFF.

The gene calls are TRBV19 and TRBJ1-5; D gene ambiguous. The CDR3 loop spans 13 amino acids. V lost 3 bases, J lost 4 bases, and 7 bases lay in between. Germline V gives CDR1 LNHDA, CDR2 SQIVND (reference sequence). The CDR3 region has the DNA TGTGCCAGTAGTATTTCCAGAAATCAGCCCCAGCATTTT. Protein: CASSISRNQPQHF.

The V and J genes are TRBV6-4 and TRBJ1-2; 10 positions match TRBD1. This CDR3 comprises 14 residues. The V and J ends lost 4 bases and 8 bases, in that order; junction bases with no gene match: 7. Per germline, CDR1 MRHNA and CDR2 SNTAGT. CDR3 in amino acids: CASSATGTGDGYTF. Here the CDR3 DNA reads TGTGCCAGCAGTGCCACCGGGACAGGGGACGGCTACACCTTC.

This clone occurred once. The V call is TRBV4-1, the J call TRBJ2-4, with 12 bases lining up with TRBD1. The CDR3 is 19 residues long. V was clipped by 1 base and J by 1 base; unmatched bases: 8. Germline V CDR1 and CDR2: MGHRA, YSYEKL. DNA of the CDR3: TGCGCCAGCAGCCAAGTTGGGGACAGGGGGCGCCGGGCCAAAAACATTCAGTACTTC. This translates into CASSQVGDRGRRAKNIQYF.

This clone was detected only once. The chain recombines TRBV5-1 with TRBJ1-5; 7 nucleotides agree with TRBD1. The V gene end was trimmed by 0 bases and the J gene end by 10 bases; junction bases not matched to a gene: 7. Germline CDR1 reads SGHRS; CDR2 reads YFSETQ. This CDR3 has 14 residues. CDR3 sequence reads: CASSLAGGSEPQHF. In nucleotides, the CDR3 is TGCGCCAGCAGCTTGGCAGGGGGGTCCGAACCCCAGCATTTT. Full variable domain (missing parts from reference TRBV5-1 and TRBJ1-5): KAGVTQTPRYLIKTRGQQVTLSCSPISGHRSVSWYQQTPGQGLQFLFEYFSETQRNKGNFPGRFSGRQFSNSRSEMNVSTLELGDSALYLCASSLAGGSEPQHFGDGTRLSIL.

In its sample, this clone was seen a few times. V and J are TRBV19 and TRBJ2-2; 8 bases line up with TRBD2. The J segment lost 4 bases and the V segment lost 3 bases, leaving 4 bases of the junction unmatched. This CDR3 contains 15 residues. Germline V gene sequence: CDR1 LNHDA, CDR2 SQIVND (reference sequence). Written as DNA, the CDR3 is TGTGCCAGTAGTATGGCGGGGGGCCTCACCGGGGAGCTGTTTTTT. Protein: CASSMAGGLTGELFF.

The CDR3 nucleotides are TGTGCCAGCAGCCTACCGGGACAGAACACTGAAGCTTTCTTT. It codes for CASSLPGQNTEAFF. The V gene is TRBV14, the J gene TRBJ1-1, with D possibly TRBD1 on 6 matching bases. CDR1 SGHDN and CDR2 FVKESK come from the germline V gene. Between the trimmed V and J ends, which lost 4 bases and 1 base, there was a span of 10 bases. The CDR3 runs 14 residues.

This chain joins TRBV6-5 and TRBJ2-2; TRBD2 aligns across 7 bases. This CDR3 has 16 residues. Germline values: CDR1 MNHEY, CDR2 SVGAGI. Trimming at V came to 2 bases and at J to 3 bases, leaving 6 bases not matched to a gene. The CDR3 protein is CASSYMRGLDTGELFF. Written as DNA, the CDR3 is TGTGCCAGCAGTTACATGCGGGGGTTGGACACCGGGGAGCTGTTTTTT.